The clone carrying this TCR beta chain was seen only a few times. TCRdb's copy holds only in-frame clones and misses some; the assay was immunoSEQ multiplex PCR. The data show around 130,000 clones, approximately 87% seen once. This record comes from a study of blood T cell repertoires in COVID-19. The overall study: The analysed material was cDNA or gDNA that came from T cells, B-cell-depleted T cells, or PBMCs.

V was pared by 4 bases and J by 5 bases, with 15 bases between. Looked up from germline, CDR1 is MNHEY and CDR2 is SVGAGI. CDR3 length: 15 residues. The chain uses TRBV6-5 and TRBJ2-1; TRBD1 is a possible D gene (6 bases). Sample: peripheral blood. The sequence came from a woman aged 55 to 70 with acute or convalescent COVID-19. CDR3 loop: CASSSTGRADNEQFF. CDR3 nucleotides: TGTGCCAGCAGTTCTACAGGGCGGGCCGACAATGAGCAGTTCTTC.